The rows below give T cell receptor beta chains drawn from one sample of a study of shared clonotypes between healthy human individuals. Some clones are missing from TCRdb's copy, which holds only in-frame ones; the method was immunoSEQ multiplex PCR. Seen here are millions of clones, about 95% observed once, and the top ten hold approximately 0.13%. The sequencing input was naive CD4+ T cells sorted from blood. The receptor source for this set is a man younger than 30 in good health. Both conserved end residues are trimmed from each CDR3. The order of the fields is D gene, V gene, J gene, clone size, CDR3 protein. D genes are given only for firm matches. Size tells how often a clone was seen (once, few, many) or the class of an expanded clone, and some rows leave it out.

.	TRBV5-8	TRBJ2-7	.	ASSKDVGSYEQY
TRBD1	TRBV5-8	TRBJ1-4	once	ASSLDGTGGKLF
.	TRBV2	TRBJ1-3	.	ASSDWGPGNTIY
.	TRBV27	TRBJ2-7	.	ASSSSYGQWYEQY
TRBD2	TRBV6-5	TRBJ2-7	.	ASSYPGTREQY
TRBD2	TRBV7-3	TRBJ2-2	.	ASTPAGGGKNTGELF
.	TRBV12-5	TRBJ1-5	.	ASGLVLERNSNQPQH
.	TRBV11-2	TRBJ1-2	.	ASSSQTTGANYGYT
TRBD2	TRBV2	TRBJ2-7	once	ASGRDWASEQY
.	TRBV5-1	TRBJ1-1	.	ASSLIYGEAF
.	TRBV10-1	TRBJ1-6	few	ASSVANNSPLH
TRBD2	TRBV6-5	TRBJ2-2	few	ASLAGGSTGELF
.	TRBV7-9	TRBJ2-7	.	ASRQQGPNSEQY
.	TRBV28	TRBJ2-2	.	ASSLSNRLGELF
.	TRBV7-9	TRBJ1-1	.	ASSLVARVDTEAF
TRBD1	TRBV5-4	TRBJ1-4	.	ASSLNRGPNEKLF
.	TRBV7-2	TRBJ1-1	.	ASSLVVTEAF
.	TRBV6-5	TRBJ1-1	.	ASSLGGMNTEAF
.	TRBV9	TRBJ1-1	.	ASSVRWEMNTEAF
.	TRBV5-1	TRBJ1-6	.	ASSLATVTNNSPLH